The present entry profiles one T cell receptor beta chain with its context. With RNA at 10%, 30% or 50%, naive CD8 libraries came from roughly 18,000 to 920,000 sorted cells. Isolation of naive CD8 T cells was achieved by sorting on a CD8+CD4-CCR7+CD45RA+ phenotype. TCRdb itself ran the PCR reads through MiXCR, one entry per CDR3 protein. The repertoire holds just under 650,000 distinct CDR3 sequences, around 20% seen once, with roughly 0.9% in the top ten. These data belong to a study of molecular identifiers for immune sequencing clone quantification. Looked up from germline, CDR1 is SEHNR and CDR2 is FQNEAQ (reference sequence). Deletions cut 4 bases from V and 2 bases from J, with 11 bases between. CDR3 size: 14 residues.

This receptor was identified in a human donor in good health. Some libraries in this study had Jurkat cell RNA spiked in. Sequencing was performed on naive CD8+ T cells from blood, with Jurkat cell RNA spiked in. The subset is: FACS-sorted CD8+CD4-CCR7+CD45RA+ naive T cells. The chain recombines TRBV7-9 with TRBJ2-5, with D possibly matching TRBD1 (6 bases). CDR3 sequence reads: CASSSRGEQETQYF. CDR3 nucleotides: TGTGCCAGCAGCTCCAGGGGAGAGCAAGAGACCCAGTACTTC.